This TCR beta chain was recovered during a study of graft-versus-host responses after intestinal transplantation. Findings of the study overall: Recipient marrow contained GvH clones, some of which appeared first in ileum or blood.

The CDR3 length is 14 residues. V was pared by 6 bases and J by 5 bases, with 7 bases of the junction left unmatched. Per germline, CDR1 MNHNY and CDR2 SVGAGI (reference sequence). Data came from immunoSEQ multiplex PCR; TCRdb stores just in-frame clones and leaves some out. The data contain about 19,000 clones, about 93% of them seen just once; the ten biggest clones take up around 1.9%. Remarks on this clone: Its antigen is not known.

This chain connects TRBV6-6 to TRBJ1-2; 9 nucleotides align to TRBD1. This clonotype originated in a human patient who received an intestinal transplant, so some T cells may come from the graft donor. The starting material was PBMCs, obtained 350 to 400 days after transplant. CDR3 sequence (DNA): TGTGCCAGCAGCCACGCACAGGGGGCGTATGGCTACACCTTC. Residues: CASSHAQGAYGYTF.